The clone carrying this T cell receptor (beta chain) has just a few counts. As yet, its antigen is unknown. The record originates from a study of response to subunit inactivated influenza vaccine. Whole-study findings and limits: Authors proposed each seasonal influenza vaccination draws in few new T cells.

The CDR3 runs to 13 residues. V was cut by 3 bases and J by 8 bases, with 13 bases left in between. A single record per CDR3 protein comes from TCRdb applying MiXCR to the RT-PCR reads. The repertoire includes 500,000 to 550,000 distinct CDR3 sequences, roughly a quarter of them detected once, and 2.5% to 3.5% sits in the top ten. The same data also went into a second study, on T cells expressing NK-cell markers. As reported in that work: The authors generated TCR beta cDNA through 5'RACE template switching with UMIs. A few donors likewise had their CD3+CD56-NKG2C+ fraction led by these clonotypes.

This rearrangement joins TRBV12-3 or TRBV12-4 to TRBJ1-2; perhaps TRBD1 as D (6 bases). The sequences come from CD4+ T cells sorted from PBMCs, collected approximately 13 days after vaccination. The source of this sequence is a man in his forties or fifties who received an inactivated influenza vaccine. CDR3 sequence reads: CASSFTGLGGYTF. The CDR3 DNA sequence: TGTGCCAGCAGTTTTACAGGGTTGGGAGGCTACACCTTC.